The clone carrying this T cell receptor (beta chain) came up many times. Its antigen is not identified. The data were obtained in a study of CD8 T cells in ankylosing spondylitis. Findings and limits, study-wide: Disease-linked clones reportedly concentrated significantly in matched ankylosing spondylitis synovial fluid. Past research had described some motif variants in reactive arthritis synovial fluid and blood. Within ankylosing spondylitis blood, a TCR beta motif made up of eight highly homologous variants appeared to be characteristic.

Quantitative barcoded 5'-RACE was used to prepare TCR beta libraries. One entry per CDR3 protein results from TCRdb running MiXCR on the 5' RACE reads. The sample has roughly 130,000 distinct CDR3 sequences, 7% seen once. The CDR3 has 14 amino acids. The V gene's germline CDR1 is SEHNR and CDR2 FQNEAQ (reference sequence). V was pared by 4 bases and J by 4 bases, with 13 bases between. This chain uses TRBV7-9 with TRBJ2-5, with D unclear. Source material: blood, either unsorted or a sorted T cell fraction (not recorded which). This sequence was found in a male donor with ankylosing spondylitis or in good health (not recorded which). In DNA, the CDR3 is TGTGCCAGCAGCTCCGACTTTTTCCCAGAGACCCAGTACTTC. This sequence encodes CASSSDFFPETQYF.